These T cell receptor beta chains were read from a single sample in a study of blood T cell repertoires in COVID-19. Method: immunoSEQ multiplex PCR; TCRdb's copy keeps in-frame clones and lacks some. Of around 440,000 clones in the sample, about 91% were seen once. The sample was peripheral blood. The source is a woman in her 50s with COVID-19, enrolled during active disease. Both conserved end residues are part of each CDR3. A D gene is named only where the DNA matches it firmly. Expanded clones get a size class; other rows say once, few or many, or leave the size out.

>TRBV29-1|TRBJ2-3|.|.
TGCAGCGTGGGTGGACAGTCAGATACGCAGTATTTT
CSVGGQSDTQYF
>TRBV10-1|TRBJ1-4|TRBD1|.
TGCGCCAGTATGACAGGGGGCCCTGAAGAAAAACTGTTTTTT
CASMTGGPEEKLFF
>TRBV3-1/TRBV3-2|TRBJ1-1|TRBD1|.
TGTGCCAGCAGACGGACAGGGAAGAACACTGAAGCTTTCTTT
CASRRTGKNTEAFF
>TRBV7-2|TRBJ1-6|.|.
TGTGCCAGCAGCCCCTATACCTTCTCCAATTCACCCCTCCACTTT
CASSPYTFSNSPLHF
>TRBV19|TRBJ2-1|.|.
TGTGCCAGTAGTTCCCCCACGGGACTGAGCTCCTACAATGAGCAGTTCTTC
CASSSPTGLSSYNEQFF
>TRBV5-1|TRBJ1-1|TRBD1|.
TGCGCCAGCAGCCCGACAGGGGCAGAAGCTTTCTTT
CASSPTGAEAFF
>TRBV10-3|TRBJ2-4|.|.
TGTGCCATCAGTGCCCAGGGGACGGACATTCAGTACTTC
CAISAQGTDIQYF
>TRBV7-2|TRBJ2-7|TRBD1|.
TGTGCCAGCAGCCCCGAGACAGGGTACGAGCAGTACTTC
CASSPETGYEQYF
>TRBV27|TRBJ2-1|.|.
TGTGCCAGCAGTTTCGGGGGGCGGACCAATGAGCAGTTCTTC
CASSFGGRTNEQFF
>TRBV5-6|TRBJ2-7|TRBD1|.
TGTGCCAGCAGCTTGGGACAGGGGAGCTACGAGCAGTACTTC
CASSLGQGSYEQYF
>TRBV6-5|TRBJ2-7|TRBD1|once
TGTGCCAGCAGCCGGACAGGATGGCACGAGCAGTACTTC
CASSRTGWHEQYF
>TRBV5-1|TRBJ1-6|.|once
TGCGCCAGCATGACAGGCGCGAATTCACCCCTCCACTTT
CASMTGANSPLHF
>TRBV3-1/TRBV3-2|TRBJ2-2|TRBD2|once
TGTGCCAGCAGCCCATCAGGCGGGGGGCTGTTTTTT
CASSPSGGGLFF
>TRBV29-1|TRBJ1-2|TRBD1|.
TGCAGCGTTGAAGGGTCCTCCGACAGGGGAGGCTACACCTTC
CSVEGSSDRGGYTF
>TRBV10-3|TRBJ2-2|TRBD1|.
TGTGCCATCAGTGTAGGACAGGGGAACACCGGGGAGCTGTTTTTT
CAISVGQGNTGELFF
>TRBV30|TRBJ2-3|.|.
TGTGCCTGGAACGGCGGGGCCGACACAGATACGCAGTATTTT
CAWNGGADTDTQYF
>TRBV9|TRBJ1-1|TRBD1|.
TGTGCCAGCAGCCCCGAAGGACAGGGGAACACTGAAGCTTTCTTT
CASSPEGQGNTEAFF
>TRBV20-1|TRBJ2-3|.|.
TGCAGTGCTAGAGACTACGCCGAGTATTTT
CSARDYAEYF
>TRBV5-1|TRBJ2-1|.|.
TGCGCCAGCAGCTTGGACGGGACTGTCAGCGATGAGCAGTTCTTC
CASSLDGTVSDEQFF
>TRBV9|TRBJ2-2|TRBD2|.
TGTGCCAGCAGTGACCCGCTAGCGGGGAACACCGGGGAGCTGTTTTTT
CASSDPLAGNTGELFF
>TRBV19|TRBJ1-5|TRBD1|few
TGTGCCAGTAGTATGTCAGGGGGGCTTAATCAGCCCCAGCATTTT
CASSMSGGLNQPQHF
>TRBV30|TRBJ1-4|TRBD1|.
TGTGCCTGGACTAGGGACAGGGGAGAAAAACTGTTTTTT
CAWTRDRGEKLFF
>TRBV7-9|TRBJ2-7|TRBD2|.
TGTGCCAGCAGCTCGTGGACTAGCTCGAGCGAGCAGTACTTC
CASSSWTSSSEQYF
>TRBV3-1/TRBV3-2|TRBJ1-3|.|few
TGTGCCAGCAGTCCAGTGTCGTTTGGAAACACCATATATTTT
CASSPVSFGNTIYF
>TRBV6-5|TRBJ1-6|TRBD1|.
TGTGCCAGCAGCGACAGGGAATCCTATAATTCACCCCTCCACTTT
CASSDRESYNSPLHF
>TRBV7-2|TRBJ2-2|.|.
TGTGCCAGCAGCACGAGGACCGGGGAGCTGTTTTTT
CASSTRTGELFF
>TRBV2|TRBJ2-5|.|.
TGTGCCAGCATAGAGCGGGCCCAAGAGACCCAGTACTTC
CASIERAQETQYF
>TRBV19|TRBJ1-5|TRBD1|.
TGTGCCAGTAGTTCTCCGACAGGGCGATATAGCAATCAGCCCCAGCATTTT
CASSSPTGRYSNQPQHF
>TRBV3-1/TRBV3-2|TRBJ2-7|.|.
TGTGCCAGCAGCCAAGGGGGCACGGCATACGAGCAGTACTTC
CASSQGGTAYEQYF
>TRBV6-6|TRBJ1-3|TRBD1|.
TGTGCCAGCAGCCCTTGGCAGGGGGCAGGAAACACCATATATTTT
CASSPWQGAGNTIYF
>TRBV18|TRBJ1-2|.|.
TGTGCCAGCTCACCACCGTCAGATTTCTCTGGCTACACCTTC
CASSPPSDFSGYTF
>TRBV19|TRBJ2-3|.|.
TGTGCCAGTAGTAAAGTAGCGCACACAGATACGCAGTATTTT
CASSKVAHTDTQYF
>TRBV6-5|TRBJ2-2|.|.
TGTGCCTCCCGAGGTACCGGGGAGCTGTTTTTT
CASRGTGELFF
>TRBV19|TRBJ1-5|TRBD1|.
TGTGCCAGTAGACCCCAGGGGGATCAGCCCCAGCATTTT
CASRPQGDQPQHF
>TRBV12-5|TRBJ1-6|.|.
TGTGCTAGTGGTTTCTTCGGAGGAAGGATTTCACCCCTCCACTTT
CASGFFGGRISPLHF
>TRBV2|TRBJ2-7|.|.
TGTGCCAGCAATGGACAGCAAGGGACCTACGAGCAGTACTTC
CASNGQQGTYEQYF
>TRBV6-1|TRBJ1-5|.|.
TGTGCCAGCAGCGAAGGGGTGCGGAGGCCCCAGCATTTT
CASSEGVRRPQHF
>TRBV5-1|TRBJ1-1|.|few
TGCGCCAGCAGCTTCACACAGAACACTGAAGCTTTCTTT
CASSFTQNTEAFF
>TRBV7-2|TRBJ2-3|.|.
TGTGCCAGCAGCTCTAATGGGGGGACGCAGTATTTT
CASSSNGGTQYF
>TRBV15|TRBJ1-4|.|.
TGTGCCACCAGCAGCGTAACCGGGTCCCATGAAAAACTGTTTTTT
CATSSVTGSHEKLFF
>TRBV5-1|TRBJ2-3|TRBD1|.
TGCGCCAGCAGCGTGACAGGGGGATTAGGGAATACGCAGTATTTT
CASSVTGGLGNTQYF
>TRBV5-6|TRBJ2-5|TRBD2|.
TGTGCCAGCAGCGTCACTAGCGGGGCACAAGAGACCCAGTACTTC
CASSVTSGAQETQYF
>TRBV7-8|TRBJ1-1|.|.
TGTGCCAGCAGCCCCGGGGCCTCAGGGGCTGAAGCTTTCTTT
CASSPGASGAEAFF
>TRBV29-1|TRBJ2-1|.|once
TGCAGCGTTGGTCAGGACAGTTACAATGAGCAGTTCTTC
CSVGQDSYNEQFF
>TRBV28|TRBJ1-3|.|few
TGTGCCAGCAGCCTCCGGAACCTAGCTGGTAACACCATATATTTT
CASSLRNLAGNTIYF
>TRBV7-3|TRBJ2-5|TRBD2|.
TGTGCCAGCAGCCGCCGGAGCGGGGAAGAGACCCAGTACTTC
CASSRRSGEETQYF
>TRBV5-1|TRBJ1-3|.|.
TGCGCCAGCAGCTTGGGAGGAACGGGAAACACCATATATTTT
CASSLGGTGNTIYF
>TRBV7-9|TRBJ2-3|.|.
TGTGCCAGCAGCCCTTCTAGCATCACAGATACGCAGTATTTT
CASSPSSITDTQYF
>TRBV7-8|TRBJ2-3|.|many
TGTGCCAGCAGCTCGGAGCTGCGCACAGATACGCAGTATTTT
CASSSELRTDTQYF
>TRBV5-4|TRBJ2-6|TRBD1|.
TGTGCCAGCAGCCCGAGGACAGGTACTGGGGCCAACGTCCTGACTTTC
CASSPRTGTGANVLTF
>TRBV11-2|TRBJ2-3|.|.
TGTGCCAGCAGCTTAGGGGGGCCGAGAGATACGCAGTATTTT
CASSLGGPRDTQYF
>TRBV12-3/TRBV12-4|TRBJ2-6|.|.
TGTGCCAGCTACTCCGGGGCCAACGTCCTGACTTTC
CASYSGANVLTF
>TRBV14|TRBJ2-2|.|.
TGTGCCAGCAGTCCCACTTTCCGGACAGCGAACACCGGGGAGCTGTTTTTT
CASSPTFRTANTGELFF
>TRBV18|TRBJ2-7|TRBD1|.
TGTGCCAGCTCACCAATCGGACAGGCGCTCTACGAGCAGTACTTC
CASSPIGQALYEQYF
>TRBV5-1|TRBJ2-5|TRBD1|.
TGCGCCAGCAGCTCCGGGACAGGGCAAGAGACCCAGTACTTC
CASSSGTGQETQYF